This T cell receptor beta chain is from a study of T cells expressing NK-cell markers. Overall study results and limits: Nothing established the HCMV specificity of expanded NKG2C+ T cell clones.

Germline V CDR1 and CDR2: SQVTM, ANQGSEA. This CDR3 contains 14 residues. Comment on this clonotype: Its antigen is unidentified.

TCRdb reprocessed the 5' RACE reads, keeping one entry per CDR3 protein, no DNA. The table lists 500,000 or so distinct CDR3 sequences. The sequence was collected from a man younger than 30 in good health. Sequenced sample: blood T cells: a sorted CD56 or NKG2C T cell subset, CD4+ or CD8+ T cells, or bulk PBMC T cells (not recorded which). The V gene is TRBV29-1, the J gene TRBJ2-5. The CDR3 here is CSVEDLAYQETQYF. The full variable domain, its missing parts supplied by reference TRBV29-1 and TRBJ2-5, is SAVISQKPSRDICQRGTSLTIQCQVDSQVTMMFWYRQQPGQSLTLIATANQGSEATYESGFVIDKFPISRPNLTFSTLTVSNMSPEDSSIYLCSVEDLAYQETQYFGPGTRLLVL.